This T cell receptor (beta chain) was captured in a study of prognosis after radiotherapy for stage I lung cancer. This clonotype was counted at least ten times. The CDR3 sequence is 13 residues long. Per the germline V gene, CDR1 is MNHNS and CDR2 is SASEGT. V shed 7 bases and J 4 bases; nucleotides not matched to a gene: 4. The study amplified the TCR beta CDR3 region from genomic DNA. This amplification was carried out by two rounds of multiplex PCR. The first PCR round targeted every TRBV and TRBJ gene with specific primers. TCRdb recomputed calls from the multiplex PCR reads with MiXCR, one row per CDR3 protein. The sample lists about 15,000 distinct CDR3 sequences, roughly 30% seen once, with around a quarter in the top ten.

Sequencing used PBMCs, obtained before or after stereotactic body radiation therapy (not recorded which). The rearrangement uses TRBV6-1 and TRBJ2-3; 8 bases agree with TRBD2. This clonotype originated in a donor aged 50 or older with non-small cell lung cancer. Here the CDR3 DNA reads TGTGCCAGCACGGGGGGGGTTGCAGATACGCAGTATTTT. Protein sequence: CASTGGVADTQYF.